The 31 T cell receptor beta chains below come from one sample, sequenced in a study of identical twins. Via MiXCR, TCRdb re-called the 5' RACE reads, giving one row per CDR3 protein. The data show about 240,000 distinct CDR3 sequences, with roughly 13% seen just once and roughly 4% held by the top ten. This sample also appeared in a second study, on yellow fever vaccine responses in identical twins.

The sequenced sample was memory (CD45RO+) T cells sorted from blood. The receptors here all came from a woman younger than 30 in good health.

V and J are TRBV6-1 and TRBJ2-5; the D gene is possibly TRBD2 (7 bases). This CDR3 is built from 14 residues. Trimming removed 6 bases at V and 6 bases at J, with 17 bases between. The V gene's germline CDR1 is MNHNS and CDR2 SASEGT. The CDR3 region is CASSAPRGAKTQYF. CDR3 nucleotide sequence: TGTGCCAGCAGCGCACCCCGGGGGGCGAAGACCCAGTACTTC.

This clonotype has a handful of counts. The chain is built from TRBV7-3 and TRBJ2-2; TRBD2 is a possible D gene (7 bases). Germline CDR1 SGHTA, CDR2 FQGTGA. V was shortened by 5 bases and J by 2 bases, with 12 bases between the two germline ends. CDR3 length equals 15 residues. The CDR3 nucleotides read TGTGCCAGCAGCGCTCGGGGGGCCAACACCGGGGAGCTGTTTTTT. As protein: CASSARGANTGELFF.

Details on this clonotype: This may be a read error: a much more frequent sequence differs by one nucleotide. The CDR3 does not close with the conserved phenylalanine or tryptophan, likely indicating a read error. The V call is TRBV6-4, the J call TRBJ2-3; 8 positions agree with TRBD2. CDR3 length: 15 amino acids. CDR1 MRHNA and CDR2 SNTAGT come from the germline V gene. The junction had 8 bases not matched to a gene; V was cut back by 3 bases and J by 6 bases. The CDR3 DNA is TGTGCCAGCAGTGAAGACGGGGGGGCCGTTGATACGCAGTATTAT. Protein sequence: CASSEDGGAVDTQYY.

This clonotype has more than one count but fewer than ten. This chain joins TRBV20-1 and TRBJ2-5; 9 bases align to TRBD2. The germline V gene encodes CDR1 DFQATT and CDR2 SNEGSKA (reference sequence). The CDR3 is 15 residues long. V was clipped by 6 bases and J by 6 bases; unmatched bases: 14. CDR3 coding DNA: TGCAGTGCCGCTACCCCGGCGGGAGGGTTAAAGACCCAGTACTTC. This translates into CSAATPAGGLKTQYF.

The chain recombines TRBV6-5 with TRBJ2-1; D possibly corresponds to TRBD2 (5 bases). With 7 bases removed from V and 8 bases from J, the gap between germline ends came to 9 bases. CDR3 length: 11 amino acids. Per germline, CDR1 MNHEY and CDR2 SVGAGI. In nucleotides, the CDR3 is TGTGCCAGCACCAGCGGCGATGAGCAGTTCTTC. Residues: CASTSGDEQFF.

In its sample, this clonotype was seen a few times. This rearrangement joins TRBV28 to TRBJ2-6; D not resolved. Germline V gene lookup returns CDR1 MDHEN and CDR2 SYDVKM. Between the trimmed V and J ends, which lost 7 bases and 4 bases, there was a span of 11 bases. The length of the CDR3 is 14 residues. The CDR3 reads CASTLASGANVLTF. The CDR3 coding sequence is TGTGCCAGCACCCTGGCTTCCGGGGCCAACGTCCTGACTTTC.

This clonotype was seen only a few times. The chain carries TRBV5-1 and TRBJ2-5; D is unclear. This CDR3 spans 13 amino acids. V was shortened by 4 bases and J by 2 bases, with 9 bases between the two germline ends. Germline V CDR1 and CDR2: SGHRS, YFSETQ. The CDR3 DNA is TGCGCCAGCAGCGATACTCGTCAAGAGACCCAGTACTTC. The encoded protein is CASSDTRQETQYF. The full variable domain, its missing parts supplied by reference TRBV5-1 and TRBJ2-5, is KAGVTQTPRYLIKTRGQQVTLSCSPISGHRSVSWYQQTPGQGLQFLFEYFSETQRNKGNFPGRFSGRQFSNSRSEMNVSTLELGDSALYLCASSDTRQETQYFGPGTRLLVL.

There are many counts of this clonotype. The chain links TRBV12-3 or TRBV12-4 to TRBJ2-1, with TRBD1 matching 10 bases. This CDR3 is built from 15 residues. V gave up 2 bases and J gave up 7 bases; unmatched junction bases: 5. The CDR3 DNA reads as TGTGCCAGCAGTTTAAGACAGGGGGCGCAGAATGAGCAGTTCTTC. Translating gives CASSLRQGAQNEQFF.

This clonotype appeared many times. The chain is built from TRBV7-2 and TRBJ2-1; perhaps TRBD1 as D (6 bases). The CDR3 is 14 amino acids. In germline, CDR1 is SGHTA, CDR2 FQGNSA. V lost 7 bases and J 1 base, leaving 11 bases between the germline ends. The CDR3 DNA is TGTGCCAGCACCCGTGGACAGTCCTACAATGAGCAGTTCTTC. As protein: CASTRGQSYNEQFF.

In this sample, this clonotype turned up a few times. The CDR3 DNA is TGTGCCAGCAGCCAAGGGGGGTCTCCGAAAGAGCAGTACTTC. Its translation: CASSQGGSPKEQYF. The V gene is TRBV14, the J gene TRBJ2-7; D tentatively fits TRBD1 or TRBD2 (5 bases each). V was cut by 1 base and J by 7 bases, with 14 bases left in between. The germline V gene has CDR1 SGHDN and CDR2 FVKESK. The CDR3 is made up of 14 amino acids.

This clonotype was observed a few times. The chain joins TRBV6-1 to TRBJ2-7, with a possible D match to TRBD1 (5 bases). The germline V gene has CDR1 MNHNS and CDR2 SASEGT. Between the trimmed V and J ends, which lost 5 bases and 5 bases, there was a span of 13 bases. This CDR3 contains 13 residues. Written as DNA, the CDR3 is TGTGCCAGCAGTCGGACACGTACAAACGAGCAGTACTTC. Its protein product is CASSRTRTNEQYF.

V and J are TRBV12-3 or TRBV12-4 and TRBJ1-5; 11 bases align to TRBD1. There are 15 residues in the CDR3. V gave up 4 bases and J gave up 2 bases; unmatched junction bases: 1. The CDR3 region has the DNA TGTGCCAGCAGTTGGACAGGGGGCGGCAATCAGCCCCAGCATTTT. Its protein product is CASSWTGGGNQPQHF.

The genes are TRBV5-1 and TRBJ2-3; unclear D gene. This CDR3 has 14 amino acids. Germline CDR1 SGHRS, CDR2 YFSETQ. Between the trimmed V and J ends, which lost 4 bases and 4 bases, there was a span of 13 bases. CDR3 in DNA: TGCGCCAGCAGCAGCGTTATGATGGCAGATACGCAGTATTTT. This translates into CASSSVMMADTQYF.

This clonotype was seen at least ten times. J is TRBJ1-4 and V is TRBV29-1, with 7 bases that match TRBD1. V shed 4 bases, J shed 10 bases, and the junction held 6 bases outside the gene matches. Germline loops: CDR1 SQVTM, CDR2 ANQGSEA. The CDR3 length is 12 residues. The CDR3 bases are TGCAGCGTTGGACAGGGCAACGGAAAACTGTTTTTT. This codes for CSVGQGNGKLFF.

The chain employs TRBV3-1 and TRBJ2-5, with TRBD2 matching 8 bases. CDR1 is LGHDT, CDR2 YNNKEL, per germline (reference sequence). The CDR3 has 14 residues. The trim removed 2 bases at V and 5 bases at J, leaving 4 bases unmatched. The CDR3 region has the DNA TGTGCCAGCAGCCAAAGACTAGCGATCGAGACCCAGTACTTC. Its translation: CASSQRLAIETQYF.

The genes are TRBV10-3 and TRBJ2-2, with TRBD1 matching 8 bases. There are 15 residues in the CDR3. CDR1 and CDR2 from the germline V gene are ENHRY and SYGVKD. V lost 7 bases and J lost 7; bases outside the gene matches: 11. CDR3 sequence: CAITHTGGPGGELFF. The DNA for the CDR3 is TGTGCCATCACCCATACAGGGGGGCCGGGCGGGGAGCTGTTTTTT.

This clonotype was counted a few times. This chain links TRBV28 with TRBJ2-3; 7 nucleotides align to TRBD2. Germline V lookup: CDR1 MDHEN, CDR2 SYDVKM. The CDR3 covers 15 residues. The junction had 4 bases not matched to a gene; V was cut back by 2 bases and J by 2 bases. The CDR3 nucleotides are TGTGCCAGCAGTTTACTAGCGGATACCACAGATACGCAGTATTTT. This codes for CASSLLADTTDTQYF. The full variable domain, with the rest looked up from reference TRBV28 and TRBJ2-3, is DVKVTQSSRYLVKRTGEKVFLECVQDMDHENMFWYRQDPGLGLRLIYFSYDVKMKEKGDIPEGYSVSREKKERFSLILESASTNQTSMYLCASSLLADTTDTQYFGPGTRLTVL.

This clonotype was seen only a few times. This CDR3 reads CASSEHLTGTNEQFF. The CDR3, as DNA: TGCGCCAGCAGTGAGCATCTCACGGGAACTAATGAGCAGTTCTTC. The chain uses TRBV10-1 and TRBJ2-1, with a tentative D call TRBD2 (5 bases). This CDR3 has 15 amino acids. From germline, CDR1 is WNHNN and CDR2 SYGVQD (reference sequence). Trimming shortened V by 2 bases and J by 7 bases, and 15 bases separated the two germline ends.

The chain carries TRBV20-1 and TRBJ2-1; 9 positions agree with TRBD2. The CDR3 sequence is 17 residues long. V trimming: 0 bases; J trimming: 7 bases; junction bases outside the gene matches: 13. Germline values: CDR1 DFQATT, CDR2 SNEGSKA (reference sequence). CDR3 coding DNA: TGCAGTGCTAGAGATCCAACGAGGCGGGAGGGCGGGAATGAGCAGTTCTTC. It yields the protein CSARDPTRREGGNEQFF.

This clonotype was recorded only once. CDR3 sequence: CASSPDTHGDNEQFF. The CDR3, as DNA: TGTGCCAGCTCCCCTGACACCCACGGAGACAATGAGCAGTTCTTC. V gene TRBV28 combines with J gene TRBJ2-1; D call uncertain. The CDR3 loop spans 15 amino acids. The V gene's germline CDR1 is MDHEN and CDR2 SYDVKM. Trimming removed 8 bases from V and 5 bases from J, with 19 bases in between.

This clonotype has a count of ten or more. The chain is built from TRBV4-1 and TRBJ2-2; D not certain. Germline V gene data show CDR1 as MGHRA and CDR2 as YSYEKL. Trimming took 0 bases from V and 2 from J, leaving 10 bases between them. The length of the CDR3 is 16 residues. For the CDR3, the DNA is TGCGCCAGCAGCCAAGATTGGTCTACTAACACCGGGGAGCTGTTTTTT. It specifies CASSQDWSTNTGELFF.

Of note for this clonotype: This could be a read error, since a much larger clone is one nucleotide away. The chain joins TRBV7-9 to TRBJ1-5; no definite D call. This CDR3 contains 16 residues. In germline, CDR1 is SEHNR, CDR2 FQNEAQ (reference sequence). The CDR3 nucleotides are TGTGCCATCAGCCTTGGACCCCCCTCGGGCAATCAGCCCCAGCATTTT. This gives the protein CAISLGPPSGNQPQHF.

This clonotype was recorded a few times. J is TRBJ2-3 and V is TRBV15; 8 bases agree with TRBD1. Germline V gene data show CDR1 as LNHNV and CDR2 as YYDKDF (reference sequence). The CDR3 length is 15 residues. Trimming cost V 3 bases and J 3 bases; bases outside gene matches: 5. CDR3 nucleotides: TGTGCCACCAGCAGGAATGGACAGGGAACAGATACGCAGTATTTT. Amino acid sequence: CATSRNGQGTDTQYF. The whole variable domain, remainder taken from reference TRBV15 and TRBJ2-3, is DAMVIQNPRYQVTQFGKPVTLSCSQTLNHNVMYWYQQKSSQAPKLLFHYYDKDFNNEADTPDNFQSRRPNTSFCFLDIRSPGLGDTAMYLCATSRNGQGTDTQYFGPGTRLTVL.

This rearrangement joins TRBV28 to TRBJ1-2; 9 positions match TRBD1. The germline CDR1 and CDR2 sequences are MDHEN and SYDVKM. The ends lost 4 bases at V and 2 bases at J; junction bases unmatched: 5. This CDR3 contains 15 residues. CDR3 nucleotide sequence: TGTGCCAGCAGTTCGACAGGGGGAAGGAACTATGGCTACACCTTC. This translates into CASSSTGGRNYGYTF.

This clonotype was detected only a few times. The rearrangement links TRBV7-3 to TRBJ2-7; tentatively, D is TRBD2 (6 bases). The V and J ends lost 0 bases and 7 bases respectively, with 13 bases between them. Germline values: CDR1 SGHTA, CDR2 FQGTGA. The CDR3 sequence is 14 residues long. As DNA, the CDR3 is TGTGCCAGCAGCTTAACACGCGGGGCGGGTGAGCAGTACTTC. Amino acids: CASSLTRGAGEQYF. The variable domain in full, completed from reference TRBV7-3 and TRBJ2-7, reads GAGVSQTPSNKVTEKGKYVELRCDPISGHTALYWYRQSLGQGPEFLIYFQGTGAADDSGLPNDRFFAVRPEGSVSTLKIQRTERGDSAVYLCASSLTRGAGEQYFGPGTRLTVT.

The chain has TRBV7-2 and TRBJ1-2; tentatively, D is TRBD1 (6 bases). The V end was cut by 1 base, the J end by 8 bases, with 20 bases between. The CDR3 runs to 16 residues. Germline CDR1 SGHTA, CDR2 FQGNSA. CDR3 residues: CASSLGPPGGSGGYTF. CDR3 sequence (DNA): TGTGCCAGCAGCTTAGGACCCCCGGGGGGCTCGGGGGGCTACACCTTC.

This clonotype was observed once. A much larger clone is a single base away; this may be a read error. V usage is TRBV7-2 and J usage is TRBJ2-2; tentatively, D is TRBD2 (6 bases). Trimming took 5 bases from V and 7 from J, leaving 17 bases between them. The CDR3 loop spans 15 amino acids. Germline values: CDR1 SGHTA, CDR2 FQGNSA. CDR3 amino acids: CASSPLGLHIGELFF. DNA of the CDR3: TGTGCCAGCAGCCCCCTGGGACTGCACATCGGGGAGCTGTTTTTT. The full variable domain, its missing parts supplied by reference TRBV7-2 and TRBJ2-2, is GAGVSQSPSNKVTEKGKDVELRCDPISGHTALYWYRQSLGQGLEFLIYFQGNSAPDKSGLPSDRFSAERTGGSVSTLTIQRTQQEDSAVYLCASSPLGLHIGELFFGEGSRLTVL.

This clonotype was picked up a small number of times. This chain connects TRBV20-1 to TRBJ1-2, with TRBD1 as a possible D gene (5 bases). V gave up 5 bases and J gave up 2 bases, with 18 bases separating them. The CDR3 length is 15 residues. Germline V gene sequence: CDR1 DFQATT, CDR2 SNEGSKA (reference sequence). The CDR3 DNA reads TGCAGTGCTCTGGGGGGGGACGCAGGGAACTATGGCTACACCTTC. It is translated as CSALGGDAGNYGYTF.

This clonotype was observed a single time. The V and J genes are TRBV20-1 and TRBJ2-5; 8 bases align to TRBD2. Germline-derived CDR1 and CDR2 are DFQATT and SNEGSKA (reference sequence). The CDR3 is 14 residues long. Losses at the gene ends were 6 bases for V and 2 bases for J; bases not matched to a gene: 8. In DNA, the CDR3 is TGCAGTGCAAGTAGCGGGAAAGGGCAAGAGACCCAGTACTTC. This gives the protein CSASSGKGQETQYF.

This rearrangement joins TRBV9 to TRBJ2-3; D is perhaps TRBD2 (6 bases). The V gene's germline CDR1 is SGDLS and CDR2 YYNGEE. The CDR3 runs to 14 residues. The V end lost 4 bases, the J end lost 5 bases, and 14 bases lay between the germline ends. Here the CDR3 reads CASSFRRGEDTQYF. The CDR3 nucleotides read TGTGCCAGCAGCTTCCGGAGGGGAGAAGATACGCAGTATTTT.

This clonotype was seen only a few times. The chain has TRBV7-2 and TRBJ2-7, with TRBD2 matching over 8 bases. The CDR3 consists of 14 residues. Germline V CDR1 and CDR2: SGHTA, FQGNSA. The V segment lost 3 bases and the J segment 2 bases; nucleotides outside the gene matches: 3. CDR3 coding DNA: TGTGCCAGCAGCTTCCGGGGACTAGCCTACGAGCAGTACTTC. This sequence encodes CASSFRGLAYEQYF.